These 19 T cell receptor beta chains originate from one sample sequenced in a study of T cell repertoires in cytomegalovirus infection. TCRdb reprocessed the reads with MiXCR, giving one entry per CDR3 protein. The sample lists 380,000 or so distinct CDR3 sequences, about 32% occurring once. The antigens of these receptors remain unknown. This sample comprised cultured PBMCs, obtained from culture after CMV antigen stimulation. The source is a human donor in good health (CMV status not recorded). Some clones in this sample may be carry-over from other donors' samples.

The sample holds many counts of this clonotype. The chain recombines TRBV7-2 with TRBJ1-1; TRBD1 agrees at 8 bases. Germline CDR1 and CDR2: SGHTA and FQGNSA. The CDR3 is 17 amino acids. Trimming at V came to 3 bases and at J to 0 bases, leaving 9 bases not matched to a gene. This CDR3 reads CASSLTGVLPLNTEAFF. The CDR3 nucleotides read TGTGCCAGCAGCTTGACAGGGGTTCTCCCATTGAACACTGAAGCTTTCTTT.

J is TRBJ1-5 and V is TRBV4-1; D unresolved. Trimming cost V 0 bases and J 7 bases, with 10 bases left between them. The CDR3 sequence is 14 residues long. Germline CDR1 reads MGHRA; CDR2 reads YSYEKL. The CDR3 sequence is CASSQERGLQPQHF. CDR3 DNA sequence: TGCGCCAGCAGCCAAGAGCGAGGTTTGCAGCCCCAGCATTTT.

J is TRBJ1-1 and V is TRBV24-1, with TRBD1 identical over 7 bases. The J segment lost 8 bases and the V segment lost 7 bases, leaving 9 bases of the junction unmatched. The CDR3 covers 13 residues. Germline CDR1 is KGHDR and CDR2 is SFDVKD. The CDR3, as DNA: TGTGCCACCAGCGACAGGGTCGGGTCGGAAGCTTTCTTT. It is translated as CATSDRVGSEAFF.

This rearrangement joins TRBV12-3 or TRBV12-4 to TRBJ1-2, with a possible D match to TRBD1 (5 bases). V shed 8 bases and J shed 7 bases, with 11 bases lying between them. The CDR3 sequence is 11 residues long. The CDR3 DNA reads TGTGCCAGCGGGGGGGTATCTGGCTACACCTTC. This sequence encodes CASGGVSGYTF.

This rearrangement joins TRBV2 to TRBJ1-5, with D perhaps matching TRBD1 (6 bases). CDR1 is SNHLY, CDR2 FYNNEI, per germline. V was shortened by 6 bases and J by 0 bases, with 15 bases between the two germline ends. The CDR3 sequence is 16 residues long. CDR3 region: CASRSGGGDSNQPQHF. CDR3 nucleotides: TGTGCCAGCAGGAGCGGAGGGGGAGATAGCAATCAGCCCCAGCATTTT.

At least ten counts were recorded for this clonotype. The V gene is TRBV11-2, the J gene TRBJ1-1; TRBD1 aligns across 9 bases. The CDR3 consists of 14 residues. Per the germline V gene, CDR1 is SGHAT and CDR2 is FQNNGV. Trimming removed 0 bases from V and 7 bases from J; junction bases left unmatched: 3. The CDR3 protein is CASSLEGTGFEAFF. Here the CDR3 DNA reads TGTGCCAGCAGCTTAGAAGGGACAGGGTTTGAAGCTTTCTTT.

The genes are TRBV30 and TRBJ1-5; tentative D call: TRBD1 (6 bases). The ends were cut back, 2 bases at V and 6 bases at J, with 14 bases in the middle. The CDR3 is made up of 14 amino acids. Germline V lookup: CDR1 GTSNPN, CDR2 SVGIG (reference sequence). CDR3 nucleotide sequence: TGTGCCTGGAGTCTCCGACAGGTTGGTCAGCCCCAGCATTTT. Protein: CAWSLRQVGQPQHF.

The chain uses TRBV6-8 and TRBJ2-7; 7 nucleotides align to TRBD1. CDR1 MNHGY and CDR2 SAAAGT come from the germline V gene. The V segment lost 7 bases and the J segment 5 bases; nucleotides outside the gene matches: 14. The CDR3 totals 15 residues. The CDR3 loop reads CASTPTGTPPNEQYV. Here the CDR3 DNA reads TGTGCCAGCACCCCGACAGGGACCCCTCCTAACGAGCAGTACGTC.

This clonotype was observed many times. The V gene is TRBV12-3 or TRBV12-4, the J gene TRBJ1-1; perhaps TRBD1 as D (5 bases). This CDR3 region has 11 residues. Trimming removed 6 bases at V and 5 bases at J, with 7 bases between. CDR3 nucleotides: TGTGCCAGCAGCCAGGGAACTGAAGCTTTCTTT. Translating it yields CASSQGTEAFF.

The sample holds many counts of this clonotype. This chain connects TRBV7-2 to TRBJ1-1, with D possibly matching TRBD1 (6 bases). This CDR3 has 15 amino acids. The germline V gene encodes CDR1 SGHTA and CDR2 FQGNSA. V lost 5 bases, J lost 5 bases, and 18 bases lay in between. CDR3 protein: CASSAPTGGRTEAFF. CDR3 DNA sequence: TGTGCCAGCAGCGCCCCGACAGGTGGGAGGACTGAAGCTTTCTTT.

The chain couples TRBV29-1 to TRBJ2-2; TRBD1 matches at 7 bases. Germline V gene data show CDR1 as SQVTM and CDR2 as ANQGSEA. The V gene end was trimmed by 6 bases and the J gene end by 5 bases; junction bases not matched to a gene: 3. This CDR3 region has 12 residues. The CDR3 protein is CSVDRATGELFF. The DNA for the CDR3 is TGCAGCGTCGACAGGGCGACCGGGGAGCTGTTTTTT.

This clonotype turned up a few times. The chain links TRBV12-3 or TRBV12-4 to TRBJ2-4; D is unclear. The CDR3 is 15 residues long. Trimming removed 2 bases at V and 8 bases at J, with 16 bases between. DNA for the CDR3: TGTGCCAGCAGTTTAACGGGCCTGGCGGATTACATTCAGTACTTC. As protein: CASSLTGLADYIQYF.

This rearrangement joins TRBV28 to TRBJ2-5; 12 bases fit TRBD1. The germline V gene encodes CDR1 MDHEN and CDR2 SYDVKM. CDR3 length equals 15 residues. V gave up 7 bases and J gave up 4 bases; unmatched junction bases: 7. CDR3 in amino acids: CASTLGTGGVETQYF. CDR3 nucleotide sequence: TGTGCCAGCACACTAGGGACAGGGGGCGTAGAGACCCAGTACTTC.

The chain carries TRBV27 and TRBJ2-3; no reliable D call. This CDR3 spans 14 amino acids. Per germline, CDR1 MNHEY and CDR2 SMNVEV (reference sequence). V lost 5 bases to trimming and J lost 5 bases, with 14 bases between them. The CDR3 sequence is CASSPQAAQDTQYF. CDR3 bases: TGTGCCAGCAGTCCCCAGGCGGCTCAAGATACGCAGTATTTT.

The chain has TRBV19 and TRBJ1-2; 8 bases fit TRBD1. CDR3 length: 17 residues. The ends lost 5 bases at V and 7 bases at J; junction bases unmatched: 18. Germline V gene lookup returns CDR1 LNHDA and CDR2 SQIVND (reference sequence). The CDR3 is CASSPLRGDRTHLGYTF. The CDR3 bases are TGTGCCAGTAGTCCCTTAAGGGGGGACAGGACCCACCTTGGCTACACCTTC.

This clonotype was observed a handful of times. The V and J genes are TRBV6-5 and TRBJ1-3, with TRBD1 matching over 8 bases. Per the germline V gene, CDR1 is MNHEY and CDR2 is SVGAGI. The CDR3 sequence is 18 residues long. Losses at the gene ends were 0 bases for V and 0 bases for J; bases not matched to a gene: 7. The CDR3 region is CASSYSRTGSHSGNTIYF. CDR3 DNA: TGTGCCAGCAGTTACTCCCGGACAGGGTCTCACTCTGGAAACACCATATATTTT.

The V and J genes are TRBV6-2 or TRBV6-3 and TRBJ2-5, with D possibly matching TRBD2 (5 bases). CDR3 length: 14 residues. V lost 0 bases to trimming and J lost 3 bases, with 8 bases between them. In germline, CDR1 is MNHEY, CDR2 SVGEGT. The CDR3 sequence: CASSYSYGEETQYF. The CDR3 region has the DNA TGTGCCAGCAGTTACTCCTACGGGGAAGAGACCCAGTACTTC.

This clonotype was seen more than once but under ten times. The CDR3 protein is CASTTGTGSSYEQYV. CDR3 DNA: TGTGCCAGCACTACCGGGACAGGGAGCTCCTACGAGCAGTACGTC. The chain employs TRBV6-5 and TRBJ2-7; 9 bases are shared with TRBD1. Germline V gene data show CDR1 as MNHEY and CDR2 as SVGAGI. The V and J ends lost 7 bases and 0 bases, in that order; junction bases with no gene match: 7. This CDR3 has 15 amino acids.

The CDR3 bases are TGTGCCAGCTCCGAGGGACTAGCGGGAGGGCACGAGCAGTACGTC. This translates into CASSEGLAGGHEQYV. The J gene is TRBJ2-7, the V gene TRBV28; 16 bases fit TRBD2. Germline CDR1 and CDR2: MDHEN and SYDVKM. This CDR3 has 15 residues. The J segment lost 5 bases and the V segment lost 8 bases, leaving 6 bases of the junction unmatched.